This T cell receptor beta chain was sequenced in a study of blood T cell repertoires in COVID-19. Study in general: Samples of COVID-19 (acute and convalescent) were obtained from the United States, Italy and Spain.

As handled by the study authors: It was from reference gene primer amplification that nucleated cell counts were estimated. Produced via immunoSEQ multiplex PCR; TCRdb's table is partial and in-frame only. Clonal size and the V and J genes are those of that table, whereas D and trimming came from the DNA. The table lists about 260,000 clones, approximately 86% of them singletons, with just under 2% in the top ten. The sequenced sample consisted of peripheral blood. This clonotype was obtained from a man aged 30 to 39 with active or convalescent COVID-19.

The CDR3 here is CASSPAGGPSYNEQFF. CDR3 DNA sequence: TGCGCCAGCAGCCCAGCGGGGGGGCCTTCCTACAATGAGCAGTTCTTC. The V call is TRBV5-1, the J call TRBJ2-1, with TRBD2 matching 10 bases. Germline values: CDR1 SGHRS, CDR2 YFSETQ. With V trimmed by 4 bases and J by 1 base, 5 bases remained unmatched. The CDR3 has 16 residues.